This note documents a single TCR beta chain sequence. The antigen remains undetermined. A sample-barcoded 5' primer and a J-beta primer mix were used in a second PCR of roughly 7 to 12 cycles. Template switching added a 12-random-nucleotide identifier to every cDNA molecule. Each CDR3 protein is one row after TCRdb ran MiXCR on the 5' RACE reads. The sample lists roughly 1,000,000 distinct CDR3 sequences, approximately 25% seen once, with 0.65% to 0.75% in the top ten. V dropped 3 bases and J dropped 3 bases, with 12 bases sitting between them. The CDR3 length is 14 residues. These data come from a study of blood T cells in healthy people across ages. The study, taken as a whole, reports: TCR beta diversity, measured per million T cells, fell in a roughly linear way with age.

The same sample was also studied in work on T cells of mothers and their children.

The chain uses TRBV12-3 or TRBV12-4 and TRBJ2-7; unclear D gene. The clonotype was recovered from a girl aged 2-10 years in good health. Sequenced: blood. The CDR3 nucleotides read TGTGCCAGCAGTTTGTATTTGGGCAGCTACGAGCAGTACTTC. It yields the protein CASSLYLGSYEQYF.